The clone carrying this T cell receptor (beta chain) was counted at least ten times. Its target is not known. These data belong to a study of T cell repertoires in cytomegalovirus infection. Study at large: Indicated by public TCR beta signatures were CMV infection and matching HLA type. Notes on the study in general: Summed public TCR beta family frequency identified CMV carriers bearing the relevant HLA.

TCRdb reanalysed the reads using MiXCR and keeps one entry per CDR3 protein. The sample holds 200,000 to 300,000 distinct CDR3 sequences, roughly 15% seen once. The length of the CDR3 is 15 residues. V dropped 7 bases and J dropped 1 base, with 16 bases sitting between them. Germline-derived CDR1 and CDR2 are LNHDA and SQIVND (reference sequence). The sample was PBMCs. The rearrangement joins TRBV19 to TRBJ1-1, with TRBD1 as a possible D gene (5 bases). The TCR was taken from a human donor in good health (CMV status not recorded). Some clones in this sample may be carry-over from other donors' samples. CDR3 in DNA: TGTGCCAGTAAAGGGGTACCACCCGGGAACACTGAAGCTTTCTTT. This codes for CASKGVPPGNTEAFF.